This TCR beta chain was identified in a study of blood T cell repertoires in COVID-19. Study background: Samples of COVID-19 (acute and convalescent) were obtained from the United States, Italy and Spain.

Germline loops: CDR1 SNHLY, CDR2 FYNNEI. V dropped 7 bases and J dropped 5 bases, with 16 bases sitting between them. CDR3 length: 14 residues. Under the authors' procedure: Counts of nucleated cells, estimated from reference gene primer amplification, were obtained. The repertoire was sequenced with immunoSEQ multiplex PCR; TCRdb's copy has only in-frame clones and lacks some. V, J and clone size were drawn from that table, and D and trimming were deduced from the DNA. The table records roughly 77,000 clones, 85% to 90% of them present only once. Sample: peripheral blood. J is TRBJ2-3 and V is TRBV2; tentative D call: TRBD1 (5 bases). The sequence was collected from an elderly woman with active COVID-19. The CDR3 bases are TGTGCCAGCAAGGACAAGTGGACCGGAGATACGCAGTATTTT. Protein product: CASKDKWTGDTQYF.